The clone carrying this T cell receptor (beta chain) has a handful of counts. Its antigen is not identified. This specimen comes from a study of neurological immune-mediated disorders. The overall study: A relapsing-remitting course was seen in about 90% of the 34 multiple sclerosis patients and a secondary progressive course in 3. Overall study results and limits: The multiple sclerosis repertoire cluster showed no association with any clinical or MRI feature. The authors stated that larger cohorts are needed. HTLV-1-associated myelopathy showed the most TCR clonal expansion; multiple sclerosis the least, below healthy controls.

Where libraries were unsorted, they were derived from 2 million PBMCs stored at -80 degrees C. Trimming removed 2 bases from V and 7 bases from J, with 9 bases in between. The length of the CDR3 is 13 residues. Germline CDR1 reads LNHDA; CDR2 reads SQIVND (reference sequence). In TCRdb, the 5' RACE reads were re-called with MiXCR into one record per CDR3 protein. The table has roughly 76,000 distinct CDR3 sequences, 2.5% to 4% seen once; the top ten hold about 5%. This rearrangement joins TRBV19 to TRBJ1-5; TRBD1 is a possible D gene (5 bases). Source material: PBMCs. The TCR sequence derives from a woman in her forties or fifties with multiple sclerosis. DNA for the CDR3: TGTGCCAGTAGTATAAGCGGGGCCCAGCCCCAGCATTTT. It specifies CASSISGAQPQHF.